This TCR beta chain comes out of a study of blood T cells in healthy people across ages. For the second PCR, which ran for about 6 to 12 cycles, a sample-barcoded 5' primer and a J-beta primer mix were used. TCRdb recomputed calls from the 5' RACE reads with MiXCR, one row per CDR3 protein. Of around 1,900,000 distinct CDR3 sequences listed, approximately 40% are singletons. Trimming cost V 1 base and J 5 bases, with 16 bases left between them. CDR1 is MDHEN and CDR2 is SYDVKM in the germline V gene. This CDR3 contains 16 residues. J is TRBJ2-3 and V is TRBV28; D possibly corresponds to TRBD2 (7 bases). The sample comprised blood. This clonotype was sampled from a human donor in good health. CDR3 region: CASSLSVGGPLDTQYF. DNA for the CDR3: TGTGCCAGCAGTTTATCGGTGGGGGGGCCGTTAGATACGCAGTATTTT.